The 32 T cell receptor beta chains given below trace back to one sample, sequenced in a study of blood T cells in healthy people across ages. A second PCR of about 7 to 12 cycles used a sample-barcoded 5' primer and a J-beta primer mix. Each CDR3 protein is one row after TCRdb ran MiXCR on the 5' RACE reads. The sample records about 1.4 million distinct CDR3 sequences, 45% to 70% being singletons. Material: blood. The receptors derive from a man between 18 and 29 years old in good health.

The chain has TRBV10-2 and TRBJ1-4; no clear D gene. Germline V gene data show CDR1 as WSHSY and CDR2 as SAAADI. Trimming left V 8 bases short and J 0 bases short, with 13 bases between. The CDR3 extends over 15 amino acids. This CDR3 is CASHPGLTTNEKLFF. The CDR3 DNA sequence: TGCGCCAGCCATCCCGGACTGACAACTAATGAAAAACTGTTTTTT.

This clonotype has more than one count but fewer than ten. The chain uses TRBV10-3 and TRBJ2-1, with 8 nucleotides matching TRBD2. Trimming at V came to 4 bases and at J to 6 bases, leaving 8 bases not matched to a gene. This CDR3 is 15 amino acids long. Germline V gene sequence: CDR1 ENHRY, CDR2 SYGVKD. The CDR3 is CAISGREGPSNEQFF. The CDR3 DNA reads TGTGCCATCAGTGGACGGGAGGGGCCGTCCAATGAGCAGTTCTTC.

This clonotype was picked up a small number of times. V gene TRBV20-1 combines with J gene TRBJ2-7; D possibly matches TRBD1 or TRBD2 (5 bases each). In germline, CDR1 is DFQATT, CDR2 SNEGSKA (reference sequence). There are 15 residues in the CDR3. V lost 0 bases and J lost 2, with 14 bases in between. CDR3 in amino acids: CSARDLKADTYEQYF. CDR3 nucleotides: TGCAGTGCTAGAGATTTGAAAGCGGACACCTACGAGCAGTACTTC.

The chain links TRBV4-3 to TRBJ2-5; 8 bases are shared with TRBD2. CDR1 and CDR2 (germline): LGHNA, YSLEER. Trimming took 0 bases from V and 1 from J; bases not matched to a gene: 7. This CDR3 comprises 17 residues. CDR3 amino acids: CASSQDSSGGLQETQYF. CDR3 bases: TGCGCCAGCAGCCAAGATTCCAGCGGGGGACTCCAAGAGACCCAGTACTTC.

The chain uses TRBV6-2 or TRBV6-3 and TRBJ2-5; TRBD1 or TRBD2 may be the D gene (5 bases each). Trimming took 8 bases from V and 0 from J, leaving 25 bases between them. The CDR3 length is 18 residues. CDR1 and CDR2 from the germline V gene are MNHEY and SVGEGT. The CDR3 loop reads CASQGGHGVRWDQETQYF. The CDR3 nucleotides are TGTGCCAGCCAAGGAGGACACGGGGTACGTTGGGACCAAGAGACCCAGTACTTC.

The V and J genes are TRBV7-9 and TRBJ1-1; D remains unclear. From germline, CDR1 is SEHNR and CDR2 FQNEAQ (reference sequence). Trimming removed 5 bases at V and 6 bases at J, with 16 bases between. The CDR3 is 14 amino acids. Here the CDR3 reads CASSLGDVMSEAFF. DNA of the CDR3: TGTGCCAGCAGCCTCGGAGACGTAATGTCTGAAGCTTTCTTT.

This chain links TRBV7-2 with TRBJ2-3, with TRBD2 matching 8 bases. The germline V gene encodes CDR1 SGHTA and CDR2 FQGNSA. Trimming removed 5 bases from V and 1 base from J; junction bases left unmatched: 8. The length of the CDR3 is 16 residues. CDR3 loop: CASSPGLVGGTDTQYF. The DNA for the CDR3 is TGTGCCAGCAGCCCGGGACTAGTTGGGGGCACAGATACGCAGTATTTT.

The rearrangement links TRBV20-1 to TRBJ2-2; 10 bases fit TRBD1. The V gene end was trimmed by 0 bases and the J gene end by 4 bases; junction bases not matched to a gene: 8. The CDR3 spans 17 residues. CDR1 is DFQATT and CDR2 is SNEGSKA in the germline V gene (reference sequence). CDR3 protein: CSARDPWTGGSTGELFF. In DNA form, the CDR3 reads TGCAGTGCTAGAGACCCTTGGACAGGGGGGTCCACCGGGGAGCTGTTTTTT.

A few counts support this clonotype. This chain links TRBV7-2 with TRBJ1-6; TRBD1 might be the D (6 bases). V was shortened by 6 bases and J by 10 bases, with 16 bases between the two germline ends. Looked up from germline, CDR1 is SGHTA and CDR2 is FQGNSA. The CDR3 totals 14 residues. The CDR3 sequence is CASRNVGARSPLHF. The CDR3 region has the DNA TGTGCCAGCAGGAACGTGGGGGCTAGGTCACCCCTCCACTTT.

The chain recombines TRBV5-5 with TRBJ2-7, with 9 bases lining up with TRBD1. The V and J ends lost 0 bases and 7 bases, in that order; junction bases with no gene match: 8. Per germline, CDR1 SGHKS and CDR2 YYEKEE (reference sequence). There are 15 residues in the CDR3. This CDR3 is CASSLEQGASNEQYF. CDR3 nucleotide sequence: TGTGCCAGCAGCTTGGAACAGGGGGCCTCCAATGAGCAGTACTTC.

V and J are TRBV20-1 and TRBJ2-1; D is unclear. Trimming stripped 5 bases from V and 6 bases from J, with 8 bases between. Germline loops: CDR1 DFQATT, CDR2 SNEGSKA (reference sequence). There are 11 residues in the CDR3. CDR3 DNA sequence: TGCAGTGCTCCCCGACGCAATGAGCAGTTCTTC. As protein: CSAPRRNEQFF.

The table lists this clonotype with a few counts. This chain uses TRBV29-1 with TRBJ2-7; D is ambiguous. CDR1 SQVTM and CDR2 ANQGSEA come from the germline V gene. Trimming removed 0 bases from V and 3 bases from J, with 6 bases in between. The CDR3 has 12 residues. In DNA, the CDR3 is TGCAGCGTTGAAGAAGAAGGCTACGAGCAGTACTTC. This encodes CSVEEEGYEQYF.

This clonotype was detected once. The chain combines TRBV5-1 with TRBJ2-7; TRBD2 matches 13 bases. The V gene end was trimmed by 4 bases and the J gene end by 3 bases; junction bases not matched to a gene: 7. The CDR3 length is 16 residues. Per germline, CDR1 SGHRS and CDR2 YFSETQ. The CDR3 here is CASSRRTSGGYYEQYF. For the CDR3, the DNA is TGCGCCAGCAGCCGCCGGACTAGCGGGGGATACTACGAGCAGTACTTC. Filled out from reference TRBV5-1 and TRBJ2-7, the complete variable domain reads KAGVTQTPRYLIKTRGQQVTLSCSPISGHRSVSWYQQTPGQGLQFLFEYFSETQRNKGNFPGRFSGRQFSNSRSEMNVSTLELGDSALYLCASSRRTSGGYYEQYFGPGTRLTVT.

This clonotype was found a few times. The chain couples TRBV3-1 to TRBJ2-7, with a tentative D call TRBD1 (5 bases). Germline values: CDR1 LGHDT, CDR2 YNNKEL (reference sequence). The V end was cut by 0 bases, the J end by 2 bases, with 14 bases between. The CDR3 is 16 amino acids. CDR3 in DNA: TGTGCCAGCAGCCAAGATTATGGGGCCAGCCCCTACGAGCAGTACTTC. It encodes CASSQDYGASPYEQYF.

In its sample, this clonotype was seen once. The DNA for the CDR3 is TGTGCCAGCAGTTACCGTGGGACGGATACTAGGGGCTACACCTTC. Its translation is CASSYRGTDTRGYTF. The chain links TRBV6-6 to TRBJ1-2; D is perhaps TRBD1 (5 bases). The V and J ends lost 2 bases and 8 bases respectively, with 18 bases between them. The CDR3 totals 15 residues. CDR1 and CDR2 from the germline V gene are MNHNY and SVGAGI (reference sequence).

The gene calls are TRBV28 and TRBJ2-1; the match to TRBD2 covers 9 bases. V lost 5 bases and J lost 3; bases outside the gene matches: 8. The CDR3 totals 16 residues. CDR1 is MDHEN, CDR2 SYDVKM, per germline. CDR3 region: CASSMLSGRYYNEQFF. The CDR3 bases are TGTGCCAGCAGTATGCTCAGCGGGAGGTACTACAATGAGCAGTTCTTC.

The chain has TRBV4-1 and TRBJ2-3, with no clear D. This CDR3 is built from 16 residues. The V gene's germline CDR1 is MGHRA and CDR2 YSYEKL. The germline V and J ends were trimmed by 4 bases and 0 bases, with 14 bases remaining between them. The chain's CDR3 is CASSPSKGPSTDTQYF. The CDR3 coding sequence is TGCGCCAGCAGCCCATCGAAAGGCCCTAGCACAGATACGCAGTATTTT.

The V call is TRBV20-1, the J call TRBJ2-1; 7 bases map to TRBD2. V dropped 5 bases and J dropped 8; count of bases not matched to a gene: 9. This CDR3 has 13 amino acids. CDR1 is DFQATT and CDR2 is SNEGSKA in the germline V gene (reference sequence). Written as DNA, the CDR3 is TGCAGTGCTTCCGCGGGAGTGGCGGATGAGCAGTTCTTC. Amino acid sequence: CSASAGVADEQFF.

This clonotype was counted a few times. The V and J genes are TRBV10-3 and TRBJ1-2; possibly TRBD1 for D (5 bases). Trimming left V 4 bases short and J 5 bases short, with 14 bases between. The CDR3 totals 14 residues. CDR1 ENHRY and CDR2 SYGVKD come from the germline V gene. The chain's CDR3 is CAISVGTDSYGYTF. The DNA of the CDR3 is TGTGCCATCAGTGTAGGGACGGACTCTTATGGCTACACCTTC.

This clonotype has a count of ten or more. This chain connects TRBV7-9 to TRBJ2-1; D unclear. The germline gives CDR1 SEHNR, CDR2 FQNEAQ (reference sequence). The CDR3 runs 13 residues. V dropped 1 base and J dropped 7 bases, with 8 bases sitting between them. CDR3 DNA sequence: TGTGCCAGCAGCTTAGACCGGGTTAATGAGCAGTTCTTC. Its protein product is CASSLDRVNEQFF.

CDR3 region: CASSQDLLAGPEMQYF. Here the CDR3 DNA reads TGCGCCAGCAGCCAAGATCTACTAGCGGGACCAGAGATGCAGTATTTT. J is TRBJ2-3 and V is TRBV4-3; 10 bases fit TRBD2. The germline V gene encodes CDR1 LGHNA and CDR2 YSLEER. V lost 0 bases and J lost 11; bases outside the gene matches: 11. This CDR3 region has 16 residues.

The chain uses TRBV5-1 and TRBJ2-2; tentatively, D is TRBD1 (5 bases). The CDR3 extends over 16 amino acids. The V and J ends lost 1 base and 0 bases respectively, with 10 bases between them. CDR1 and CDR2 from the germline V gene are SGHRS and YFSETQ. For the CDR3, the DNA is TGCGCCAGCAGCTTGTCCCCAGGGTCGAACACCGGGGAGCTGTTTTTT. This translates into CASSLSPGSNTGELFF.

The V call is TRBV7-2, the J call TRBJ1-5, with D hard to call. In germline, CDR1 is SGHTA, CDR2 FQGNSA. The germline V and J ends were trimmed by 1 base and 0 bases, with 13 bases remaining between them. The CDR3 runs to 17 residues. The CDR3 DNA reads TGTGCCAGCAGCTTAGACAGTTTCCCTTATAGCAATCAGCCCCAGCATTTT. Translation: CASSLDSFPYSNQPQHF.

The chain has TRBV5-1 and TRBJ2-1; TRBD2 agrees at 15 bases. There are 19 residues in the CDR3. CDR1 is SGHRS, CDR2 YFSETQ, per germline. V gave up 4 bases and J gave up 6 bases; unmatched junction bases: 14. CDR3 coding DNA: TGCGCCAGCAGCATAAGGACTAGCGGGAGGGCCCTCGTCGGCAATGAGCAGTTCTTC. Its translation: CASSIRTSGRALVGNEQFF. The full variable domain, completed using reference TRBV5-1 and TRBJ2-1, is KAGVTQTPRYLIKTRGQQVTLSCSPISGHRSVSWYQQTPGQGLQFLFEYFSETQRNKGNFPGRFSGRQFSNSRSEMNVSTLELGDSALYLCASSIRTSGRALVGNEQFFGPGTRLTVL.

The chain uses TRBV15 and TRBJ1-1; D not certain. CDR1 and CDR2 (germline): LNHNV, YYDKDF (reference sequence). This CDR3 contains 12 residues. Trimming cost V 8 bases and J 5 bases, with 12 bases left between them. The chain's CDR3 is CATSAEGTEAFF. The CDR3 DNA sequence: TGTGCCACCTCGGCAGAAGGGACTGAAGCTTTCTTT.

The chain links TRBV4-2 to TRBJ2-1; tentatively, D is TRBD2 (5 bases). The CDR3 contains 14 residues. CDR1 is LGHNA, CDR2 YNFKEQ, per germline. The V end lost 3 bases, the J end lost 5 bases, and 11 bases lay between the germline ends. This CDR3 reads CASSQGVSDNEQFF. The DNA of the CDR3 is TGTGCCAGCAGCCAGGGAGTTTCCGACAATGAGCAGTTCTTC.

This clonotype appeared a few times. V is TRBV5-1 and J is TRBJ2-6; D unclear. The CDR3 runs 15 residues. CDR1 SGHRS and CDR2 YFSETQ come from the germline V gene. The V gene lost 5 bases and the J gene lost 0 bases, with 9 bases spanning the gap. CDR3 in amino acids: CASRLTDSGANVLTF. CDR3 sequence (DNA): TGCGCCAGCAGACTCACTGACTCTGGGGCCAACGTCCTGACTTTC.

This chain links TRBV27 with TRBJ1-6, with unresolved D. Deletions cut 6 bases from V and 0 bases from J, with 9 bases between. This CDR3 comprises 15 residues. Per germline, CDR1 MNHEY and CDR2 SMNVEV (reference sequence). CDR3 coding DNA: TGTGCCAGCAGAGATGTAGGCTCCTATAATTCACCCCTCCACTTT. The encoded protein is CASRDVGSYNSPLHF.

This clonotype was picked up one time. The chain has TRBV21-1 and TRBJ2-3; TRBD2 is the table's D call and was not checked against the DNA. TRBV21-1 is a recognized pseudogene. The CDR3 contains 16 residues. The CDR3 DNA reads as TGTGCCGTCCACGCTCGGACTAGCTCAAGCACAGATACGCAGTATTTT. This sequence encodes CAVHARTSSSTDTQYF.

To note about this clonotype: An end of the junction differs from the germline gene, which may be a read error. The chain is built from TRBV6-6 and TRBJ1-5, with 9 bases matching TRBD1. The CDR3 loop spans 16 amino acids. In germline, CDR1 is MNHNY, CDR2 SVGAGI (reference sequence). In nucleotides, the CDR3 is TGTGCCAGCAGTAACTCGGACAGGGGTGACAATCAGCCCCAGCATTTT. Translated, it gives CASSNSDRGDNQPQHF.

The chain combines TRBV29-1 with TRBJ1-1, with TRBD1 identical over 7 bases. Per the germline V gene, CDR1 is SQVTM and CDR2 is ANQGSEA. J gave up 3 bases and V 2 bases, and 6 bases lay outside the gene matches. The CDR3 runs 14 residues. CDR3 residues: CSVEPQGRDTEAFF. The CDR3 DNA reads as TGCAGCGTTGAACCACAGGGGAGGGACACTGAAGCTTTCTTT.

This chain joins TRBV2 and TRBJ2-1; 7 bases map to TRBD2. V lost 4 bases and J lost 10; bases outside the gene matches: 10. The germline gives CDR1 SNHLY, CDR2 FYNNEI. The CDR3 length is 14 residues. CDR3 nucleotide sequence: TGTGCCAGCAGTGGAGCGGGGAACCCTTGGGAGCAGTTCTTC. Protein product: CASSGAGNPWEQFF.